This T cell receptor beta chain was recorded in a study of shared clonotypes between healthy human individuals. Across the study: Donor composition was a couple of women and a few men, aged 18 to 49. Study findings and constraints: The represented genetic and exposure-history diversity was limited by the small number of donors.

Points on this clone: The antigen is unknown. The same CDR3 also results from other DNA sequences found in this sample.

In germline, CDR1 is KGHSH, CDR2 LQKENI. Between the trimmed V and J ends, which lost 4 bases and 1 base, there was a span of 7 bases. The CDR3 totals 13 residues. Only in-frame clones appear in the TCRdb table, and some are missing; sequencing was by immunoSEQ multiplex PCR. Among about 490,000 clones listed, 65% to 80% were seen once. Donors included only healthy HIV-negative adults lacking recent acute infections or vaccinations. Unsorted samples relied on tens of millions of PBMCs, which served as the source of genomic DNA. The TCR comes from a woman aged 35 to 49 in good health. Some clones in this sample may be carry-over from other donors' samples. V is TRBV18 and J is TRBJ1-1; D gene ambiguous. What was sequenced was PBMCs. The CDR3 coding sequence is TGTGCCAGCTCACAACAAGAGAACACTGAAGCTTTCTTT. Translation gives CASSQQENTEAFF. Supplemented by reference TRBV18 and TRBJ1-1, the full variable domain reads NAGVMQNPRHLVRRRGQEARLRCSPMKGHSHVYWYRQLPEEGLKFMVYLQKENIIDESGMPKERFSAEFPKEGPSILRIQQVVRGDSAAYFCASSQQENTEAFFGQGTRLTVV.